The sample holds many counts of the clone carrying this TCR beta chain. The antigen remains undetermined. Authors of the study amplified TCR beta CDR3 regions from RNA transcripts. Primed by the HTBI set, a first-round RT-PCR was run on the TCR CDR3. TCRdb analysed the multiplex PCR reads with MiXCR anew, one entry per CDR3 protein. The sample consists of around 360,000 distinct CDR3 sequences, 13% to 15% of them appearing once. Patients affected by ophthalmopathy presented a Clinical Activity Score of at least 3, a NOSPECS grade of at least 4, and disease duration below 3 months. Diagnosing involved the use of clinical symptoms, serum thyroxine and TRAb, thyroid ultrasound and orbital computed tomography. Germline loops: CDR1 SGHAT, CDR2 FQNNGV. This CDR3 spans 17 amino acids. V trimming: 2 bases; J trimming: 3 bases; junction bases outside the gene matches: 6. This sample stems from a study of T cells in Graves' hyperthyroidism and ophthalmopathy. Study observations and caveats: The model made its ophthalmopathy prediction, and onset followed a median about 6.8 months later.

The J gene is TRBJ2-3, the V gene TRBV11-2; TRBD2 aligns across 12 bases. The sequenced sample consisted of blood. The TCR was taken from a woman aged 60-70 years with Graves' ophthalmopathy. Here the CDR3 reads CASSLIGLAGTTDTQYF. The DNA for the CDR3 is TGTGCCAGCAGCTTAATAGGACTAGCGGGAACTACAGATACGCAGTATTTT.